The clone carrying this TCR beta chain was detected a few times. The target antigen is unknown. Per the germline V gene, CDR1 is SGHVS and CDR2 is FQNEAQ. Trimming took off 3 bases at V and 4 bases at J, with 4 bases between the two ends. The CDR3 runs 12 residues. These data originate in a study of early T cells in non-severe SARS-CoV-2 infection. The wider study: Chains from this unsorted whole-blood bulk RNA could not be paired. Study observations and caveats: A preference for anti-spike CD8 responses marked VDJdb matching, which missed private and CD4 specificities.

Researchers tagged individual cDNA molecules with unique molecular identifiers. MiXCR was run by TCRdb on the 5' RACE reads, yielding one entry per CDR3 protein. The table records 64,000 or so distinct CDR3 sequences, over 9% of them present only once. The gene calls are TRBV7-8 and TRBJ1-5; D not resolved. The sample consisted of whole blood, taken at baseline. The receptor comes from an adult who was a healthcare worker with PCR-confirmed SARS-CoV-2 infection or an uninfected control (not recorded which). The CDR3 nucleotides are TGTGCCAGCAGCTTGACAAATCAGCCCCAGCATTTT. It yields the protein CASSLTNQPQHF.